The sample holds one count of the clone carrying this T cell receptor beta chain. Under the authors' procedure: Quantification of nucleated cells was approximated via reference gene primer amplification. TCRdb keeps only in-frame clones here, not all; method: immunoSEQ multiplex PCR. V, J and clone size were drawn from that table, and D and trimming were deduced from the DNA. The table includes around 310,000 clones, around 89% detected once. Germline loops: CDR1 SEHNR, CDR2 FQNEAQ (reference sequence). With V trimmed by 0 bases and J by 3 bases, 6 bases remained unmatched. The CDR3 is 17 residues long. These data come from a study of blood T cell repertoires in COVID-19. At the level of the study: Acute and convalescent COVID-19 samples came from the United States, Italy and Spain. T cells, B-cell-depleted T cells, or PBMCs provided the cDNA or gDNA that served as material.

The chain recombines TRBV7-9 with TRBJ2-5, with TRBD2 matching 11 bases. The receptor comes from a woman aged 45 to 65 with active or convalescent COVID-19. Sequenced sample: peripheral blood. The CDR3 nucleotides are TGTGCCAGCAGCTTAGCTGGGACTAGCGGTGGTAAAGAGACCCAGTACTTC. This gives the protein CASSLAGTSGGKETQYF.